What follows is one TCR beta chain and its context. This sample is drawn from a study of multiple sclerosis patients with progressive multifocal leukoencephalopathy. Sequencing was at survey level. Sequencing was performed with immunoSEQ multiplex PCR; in TCRdb, only in-frame clones are kept and a portion is missing. The table includes 30,000 or so clones, 87% detected once. Time point reported: time of PML onset. There are 14 residues in the CDR3. Trimming stripped 1 base from V and 0 bases from J, with 5 bases between. CDR1 SGHDT and CDR2 YYEEEE come from the germline V gene. The material sequenced was PBMCs, taken from a patient treated with natalizumab. This TCR was recovered from a human donor with progressive multifocal leukoencephalopathy. The rearrangement uses TRBV5-6 and TRBJ1-3; D call uncertain. DNA for the CDR3: TGTGCCAGCAGCTTGTCTAGCTCTGGAAACACCATATATTTT. The encoded protein is CASSLSSSGNTIYF.